The following is a TCR beta chain sequence with its context. Its specificity is not known. Profiling of TCR beta VDJ combinations and CDR3 sequences used genomic DNA as template. TCRdb analysed the reads with MiXCR anew, one entry per CDR3 protein. Among 200,000 or so distinct CDR3 sequences listed, around 65% were seen once. The sample is drawn from a study of CD8+CD57+ T cells in acquired aplastic anemia. Across the whole study: DNA per sorted CD4+ or CD8+ sample ranged about 0.19 to 30 ug, averaging roughly 3.5 ug. Findings and limits, study-wide: Patients shared 25 to 35 CD8+ CDR3 sequences with controls. Controls and patients did not differ significantly in CD8+ Simpson's diversity.

Germline-derived CDR1 and CDR2 are SGDLS and YYNGEE. Trimming stripped 4 bases from V and 3 bases from J, with 9 bases between. The CDR3 consists of 13 residues. This TCR was sampled from a human donor with severe aplastic anemia or a healthy control (not recorded which). Input material: sorted CD4+, CD8+, or CD8+CD57+ T cells (not recorded which) from PBMCs. The chain has TRBV9 and TRBJ2-3; D uncertain. In DNA, the CDR3 is TGTGCCAGCAGCAGGAAAGAAACAGATACGCAGTATTTT. This gives the protein CASSRKETDTQYF. The variable domain in full, with the rest retrieved from reference TRBV9 and TRBJ2-3, is DSGVTQTPKHLITATGQRVTLRCSPRSGDLSVYWYQQSLDQGLQFLIQYYNGEERAKGNILERFSAQQFPDLHSELNLSSLELGDSALYFCASSRKETDTQYFGPGTRLTVL.